This T cell receptor (beta chain) was recovered during a study of blood T cell repertoires in COVID-19. V lost 4 bases, J lost 5 bases, and 3 bases stayed unmatched. This CDR3 spans 15 amino acids. Germline V gene lookup returns CDR1 SGHRS and CDR2 YFSETQ. Repertoires were generated with immunoSEQ multiplex PCR, while TCRdb's copy carries only in-frame clones and drops some. The sample yields over 300,000 clones, roughly nine tenths seen once. The sample holds one count of this clone. The sequenced sample was peripheral blood. The chain is built from TRBV5-1 and TRBJ2-1, with 13 bases fitting TRBD2. The source of this sequence is a man aged 40-49 years with acute or convalescent COVID-19. CDR3 DNA sequence: TGCGCCAGCAGCCCCGGACTAGCGGGAGACAATGAGCAGTTCTTC. Protein sequence: CASSPGLAGDNEQFF.